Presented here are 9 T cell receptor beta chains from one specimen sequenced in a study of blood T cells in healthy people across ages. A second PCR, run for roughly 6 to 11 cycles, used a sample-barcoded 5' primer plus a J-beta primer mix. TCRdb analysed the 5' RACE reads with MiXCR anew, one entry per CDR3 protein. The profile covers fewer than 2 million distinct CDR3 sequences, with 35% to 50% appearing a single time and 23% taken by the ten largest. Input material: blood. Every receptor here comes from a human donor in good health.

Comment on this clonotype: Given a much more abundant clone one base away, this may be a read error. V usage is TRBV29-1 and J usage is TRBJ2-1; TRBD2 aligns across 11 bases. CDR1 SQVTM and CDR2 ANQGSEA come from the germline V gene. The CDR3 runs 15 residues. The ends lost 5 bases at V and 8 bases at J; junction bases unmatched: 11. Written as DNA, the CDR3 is TGCAGCGTTAGGCTGACTAGCGGGGATTGGGATGAGCAGTTCTTC. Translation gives CSVRLTSGDWDEQFF.

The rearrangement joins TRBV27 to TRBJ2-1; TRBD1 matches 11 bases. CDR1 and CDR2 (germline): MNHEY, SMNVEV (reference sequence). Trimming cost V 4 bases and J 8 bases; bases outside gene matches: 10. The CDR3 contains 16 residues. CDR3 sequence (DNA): TGTGCCAGCAGTTCCGGCTGGGACAGGGGGTTGGATGAGCAGTTCTTC. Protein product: CASSSGWDRGLDEQFF.

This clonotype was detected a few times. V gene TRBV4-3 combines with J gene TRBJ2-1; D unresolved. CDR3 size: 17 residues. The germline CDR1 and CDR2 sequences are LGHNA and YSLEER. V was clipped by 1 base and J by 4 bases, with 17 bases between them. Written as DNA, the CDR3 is TGCGCCAGCAGCCAAGGGGGTACGGCGTTTCGGTACAATGAGCAGTTCTTC. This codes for CASSQGGTAFRYNEQFF.

The CDR3 sequence: CASSLEGLADYNEQFF. The DNA of the CDR3 is TGCGCCAGCAGCTTGGAGGGACTAGCGGATTACAATGAGCAGTTCTTC. V and J are TRBV5-1 and TRBJ2-1; 11 nucleotides align to TRBD2. The CDR3 sequence is 16 residues long. Looked up from germline, CDR1 is SGHRS and CDR2 is YFSETQ. The V gene end was trimmed by 0 bases and the J gene end by 4 bases; junction bases not matched to a gene: 3.

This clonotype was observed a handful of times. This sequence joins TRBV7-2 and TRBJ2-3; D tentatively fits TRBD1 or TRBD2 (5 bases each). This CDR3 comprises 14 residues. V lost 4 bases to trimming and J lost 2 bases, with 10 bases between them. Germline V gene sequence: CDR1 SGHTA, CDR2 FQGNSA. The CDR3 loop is CASSSGTFTDTQYF. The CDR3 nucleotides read TGTGCCAGCAGCTCGGGGACCTTCACAGATACGCAGTATTTT.

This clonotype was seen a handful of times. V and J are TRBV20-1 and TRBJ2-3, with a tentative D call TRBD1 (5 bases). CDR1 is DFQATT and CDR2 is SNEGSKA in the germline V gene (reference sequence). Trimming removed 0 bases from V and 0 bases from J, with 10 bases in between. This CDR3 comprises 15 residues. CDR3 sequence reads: CSARDLSGSTDTQYF. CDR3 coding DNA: TGCAGTGCTAGAGATTTGTCAGGGAGCACAGATACGCAGTATTTT.

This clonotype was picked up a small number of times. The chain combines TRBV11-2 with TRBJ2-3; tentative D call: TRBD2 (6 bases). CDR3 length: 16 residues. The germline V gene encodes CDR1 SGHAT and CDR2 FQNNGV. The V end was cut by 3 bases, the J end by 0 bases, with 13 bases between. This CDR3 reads CASSLRRGTSTDTQYF. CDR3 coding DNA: TGTGCCAGCAGCTTGAGGCGGGGAACTAGCACAGATACGCAGTATTTT. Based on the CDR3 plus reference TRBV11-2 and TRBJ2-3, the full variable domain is EAGVAQSPRYKIIEKRQSVAFWCNPISGHATLYWYQQILGQGPKLLIQFQNNGVVDDSQLPKDRFSAERLKGVDSTLKIQPAKLEDSAVYLCASSLRRGTSTDTQYFGPGTRLTVL.

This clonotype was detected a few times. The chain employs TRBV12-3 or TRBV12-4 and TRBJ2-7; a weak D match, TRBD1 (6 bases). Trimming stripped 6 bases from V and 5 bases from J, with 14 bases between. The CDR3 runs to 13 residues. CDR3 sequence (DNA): TGTGCCAGCAGAGGTACAGGGATCAACGAGCAGTACTTC. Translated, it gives CASRGTGINEQYF.

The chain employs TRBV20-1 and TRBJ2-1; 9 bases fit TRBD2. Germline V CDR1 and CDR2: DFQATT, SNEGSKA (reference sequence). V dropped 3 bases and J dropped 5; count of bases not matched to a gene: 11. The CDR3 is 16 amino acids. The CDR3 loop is CSARSPGTSLNNEQFF. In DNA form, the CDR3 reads TGCAGTGCTAGGTCCCCGGGGACTAGCCTCAACAATGAGCAGTTCTTC.